These 2 T cell receptor beta chains originate from one sample sequenced in a study of pediatric ulcerative colitis. Clones were read by immunoSEQ multiplex PCR, and TCRdb kept only the in-frame ones, dropping some. This sample has tens of thousands of clones, with 65% to 85% found just once. One to two pinch biopsies were taken from the rectum during colonoscopy. Material: gut tissue. The source is a boy aged 5 to 17 with severe ulcerative colitis.

V gene TRBV5-1 combines with J gene TRBJ2-3, with D maybe TRBD1 (5 bases). V was pared by 1 base and J by 4 bases, with 10 bases between. CDR1 and CDR2 from the germline V gene are SGHRS and YFSETQ. The CDR3 is made up of 14 amino acids. The CDR3 loop is CASSLPSGSDTQYF. CDR3 in DNA: TGCGCCAGCAGCTTGCCGTCAGGGTCAGATACGCAGTATTTT.

The V and J genes are TRBV4-1 and TRBJ2-7, with 7 bases identical to TRBD1. With 2 bases clipped from V and 4 bases from J, the junction kept 2 bases outside the gene matches. The germline V gene encodes CDR1 MGHRA and CDR2 YSYEKL. There are 13 residues in the CDR3. The CDR3, as DNA: TGCGCCAGCAGCCAATCACAGGGGTACGAGCAGTACTTC. It codes for CASSQSQGYEQYF.